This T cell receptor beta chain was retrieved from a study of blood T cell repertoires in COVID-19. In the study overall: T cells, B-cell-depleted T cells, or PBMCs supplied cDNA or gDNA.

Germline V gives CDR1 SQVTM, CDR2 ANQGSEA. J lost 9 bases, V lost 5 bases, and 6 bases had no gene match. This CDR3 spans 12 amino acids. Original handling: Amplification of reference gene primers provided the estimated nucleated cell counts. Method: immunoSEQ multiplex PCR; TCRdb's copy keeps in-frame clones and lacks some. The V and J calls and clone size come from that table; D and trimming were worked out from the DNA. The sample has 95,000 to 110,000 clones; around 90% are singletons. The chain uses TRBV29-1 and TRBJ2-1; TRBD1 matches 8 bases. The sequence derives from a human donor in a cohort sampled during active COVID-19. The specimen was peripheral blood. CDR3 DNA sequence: TGCAGCGTTCGGACAGGGTGGGGTGAGCAGTTCTTC. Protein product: CSVRTGWGEQFF.